This passage covers 23 T cell receptor beta chains from one sample sequenced in a study of HIV-infected patients and healthy controls. TCRdb itself ran the 5' RACE reads through MiXCR, one entry per CDR3 protein. The sample yields about 67,000 distinct CDR3 sequences, 15% to 20% seen once. The specimen was CD4+ T cells from blood. The receptors were gathered from a human donor in good health.

This clonotype was observed a few times. The chain joins TRBV12-3 or TRBV12-4 to TRBJ1-1; TRBD1 aligns across 8 bases. V lost 10 bases, J lost 6 bases, and 4 bases stayed unmatched. There are 11 residues in the CDR3. Written as DNA, the CDR3 is TGTGCCACCGGACAGGGATCTGAAGCTTTCTTT. Translated: CATGQGSEAFF.

The CDR3 sequence: CSASQGRGNQPQHF. The CDR3 DNA reads as TGCAGTGCTAGCCAGGGCAGGGGCAATCAGCCCCAGCATTTT. V usage is TRBV20-1 and J usage is TRBJ1-5; D perhaps matches TRBD1 (5 bases). V lost 3 bases to trimming and J lost 2 bases, with 11 bases between them. The CDR3 contains 14 residues. Germline CDR1 DFQATT, CDR2 SNEGSKA (reference sequence).

V usage is TRBV29-1 and J usage is TRBJ2-5; TRBD2 aligns across 10 bases. This CDR3 has 15 amino acids. The junction had 11 bases not matched to a gene; V was cut back by 5 bases and J by 5 bases. Looked up from germline, CDR1 is SQVTM and CDR2 is ANQGSEA. Here the CDR3 DNA reads TGCAGCGTTTCCCGTGGAGCGGGAGGGCCTGAGACCCAGTACTTC. Amino acid sequence: CSVSRGAGGPETQYF.

The gene calls are TRBV7-2 and TRBJ2-3, with 7 bases identical to TRBD2. V lost 10 bases, J lost 6 bases, and 13 bases stayed unmatched. The germline CDR1 and CDR2 sequences are SGHTA and FQGNSA. The CDR3 contains 14 residues. The CDR3 sequence is CATSGGRVGDTQYF. The CDR3 DNA reads as TGTGCCACCTCTGGTGGGAGGGTTGGGGATACGCAGTATTTT.

This clonotype was seen many times. The chain employs TRBV25-1 and TRBJ2-7; 13 bases match TRBD2. The CDR3 runs 14 residues. CDR1 and CDR2 from the germline V gene are MGHDK and SYGVNS. The V and J ends lost 5 bases and 4 bases, in that order; junction bases with no gene match: 2. The chain's CDR3 is CASSRTSGRYEQYF. Written as DNA, the CDR3 is TGTGCCAGCAGTCGGACTAGCGGGAGATACGAGCAGTACTTC.

V is TRBV7-2 and J is TRBJ2-1; 16 positions agree with TRBD2. CDR3 length equals 20 residues. After removal of 0 bases from V and 0 bases from J, the junction contained 5 bases not matched to a gene. CDR1 SGHTA and CDR2 FQGNSA come from the germline V gene. This chain's CDR3 is CASSLALGTSGGVSYNEQFF. The DNA for the CDR3 is TGTGCCAGCAGCTTAGCCCTGGGGACTAGCGGGGGGGTCTCCTACAATGAGCAGTTCTTC.

The gene calls are TRBV5-1 and TRBJ1-1; 9 positions agree with TRBD1. The CDR3 runs to 16 residues. V shed 0 bases, J shed 1 base, and the junction held 4 bases outside the gene matches. Per the germline V gene, CDR1 is SGHRS and CDR2 is YFSETQ. The CDR3: CASSLGTGGGNTEAFF. CDR3 bases: TGCGCCAGCAGCTTGGGAACAGGGGGCGGGAACACTGAAGCTTTCTTT. Full variable domain (missing parts from reference TRBV5-1 and TRBJ1-1): KAGVTQTPRYLIKTRGQQVTLSCSPISGHRSVSWYQQTPGQGLQFLFEYFSETQRNKGNFPGRFSGRQFSNSRSEMNVSTLELGDSALYLCASSLGTGGGNTEAFFGQGTRLTVV.

There are many counts of this clonotype. The chain is built from TRBV7-9 and TRBJ2-3; D perhaps matches TRBD1 (6 bases). Deletions cut 6 bases from V and 8 bases from J, with 15 bases between. The CDR3 is 13 amino acids. Germline assignment: CDR1 SEHNR and CDR2 FQNEAQ (reference sequence). The CDR3 spells CASSYGQLGTQYF. CDR3 nucleotides: TGTGCCAGCAGTTACGGACAGCTCGGTACGCAGTATTTT.

This clonotype was counted only a few times. The J gene is TRBJ1-1, the V gene TRBV30, with no clear D. The CDR3 consists of 14 residues. Per the germline V gene, CDR1 is GTSNPN and CDR2 is SVGIG (reference sequence). V lost 0 bases and J lost 7, with 15 bases in between. CDR3 in DNA: TGTGCCTGGAGTGTAGATTCCAATAGGAATGAAGCTTTCTTT. It translates to CAWSVDSNRNEAFF. Complete variable domain (other parts from reference TRBV30 and TRBJ1-1): SQTIHQWPATLVQPVGSPLSLECTVEGTSNPNLYWYRQAAGRGLQLLFYSVGIGQISSEVPQNLSASRPQDRQFILSSKKLLLSDSGFYLCAWSVDSNRNEAFFGQGTRLTVV.

This clonotype was seen ten or more times. Here the CDR3 DNA reads TGTGCCAGCAGTAAGCGGCCCCAAGAGACCCAGTACTTC. Its protein is CASSKRPQETQYF. V gene TRBV7-8 combines with J gene TRBJ2-5, with a possible D match to TRBD2 (5 bases). The CDR3 is 13 residues long. V gave up 6 bases and J gave up 1 base, with 9 bases separating them. CDR1 and CDR2 from the germline V gene are SGHVS and FQNEAQ.

Many counts were recorded for this clonotype. The chain employs TRBV11-3 and TRBJ1-1; tentatively, D is TRBD1 (5 bases). Trimming left V 5 bases short and J 6 bases short, with 19 bases between. The CDR3 runs to 15 residues. CDR1 SGHNT and CDR2 YENEEA come from the germline V gene. In DNA, the CDR3 is TGTGCCAGCAGCGCGAGCACAGGTTTGGGCGCTGAAGCTTTCTTT. This translates into CASSASTGLGAEAFF.

This clonotype occurred many times. V is TRBV7-2 and J is TRBJ2-3; no clear D gene. The V end lost 5 bases, the J end lost 7 bases, and 10 bases lay between the germline ends. From germline, CDR1 is SGHTA and CDR2 FQGNSA. There are 12 residues in the CDR3. CDR3 sequence reads: CASSHPAYTQYF. The CDR3 bases are TGTGCCAGCAGCCATCCCGCTTATACGCAGTATTTT.

The sample holds many counts of this clonotype. The CDR3 DNA reads as TGTGCCAATAGTCCCGGGACAGGGACGGGGAACACTGAAGCTTTCTTT. Translated, it gives CANSPGTGTGNTEAFF. J is TRBJ1-1 and V is TRBV7-9, with 9 bases matching TRBD1. V was pared by 10 bases and J by 1 base, with 13 bases of the junction left unmatched. This CDR3 spans 16 amino acids. The germline V gene encodes CDR1 SEHNR and CDR2 FQNEAQ (reference sequence).

The V and J genes are TRBV7-9 and TRBJ2-1; the match to TRBD1 covers 9 bases. Germline loops: CDR1 SEHNR, CDR2 FQNEAQ (reference sequence). There are 13 residues in the CDR3. V was clipped by 5 bases and J by 8 bases; unmatched bases: 4. The DNA for the CDR3 is TGTGCCAGCAGCATACAGGGGGCGGATGAGCAGTTCTTC. It specifies CASSIQGADEQFF.

This clonotype appeared a few times. The J gene is TRBJ1-5, the V gene TRBV6-2 or TRBV6-3, with D possibly being TRBD1 (5 bases). The CDR3 consists of 12 residues. Germline V CDR1 and CDR2: MNHEY, SVGEGT. The V and J ends lost 5 bases and 11 bases respectively, with 13 bases between them. CDR3 protein: CASSATWGTQHF. DNA for the CDR3: TGTGCCAGCAGTGCCACCTGGGGGACCCAGCATTTT.

The V and J genes are TRBV18 and TRBJ1-6; no definite D call. CDR1 KGHSH and CDR2 LQKENI come from the germline V gene. CDR3 length: 13 amino acids. Trimming took 3 bases from V and 7 from J, leaving 7 bases between them. CDR3 residues: CASSPRQNSPLHF. The CDR3 DNA sequence: TGTGCCAGCTCACCGCGGCAGAATTCACCCCTCCACTTT.

This clonotype occurred many times. The chain links TRBV9 to TRBJ2-3, with D possibly TRBD2 on 5 matching bases. The CDR3 extends over 14 amino acids. V lost 4 bases and J 5 bases, leaving 14 bases between the germline ends. The germline V gene encodes CDR1 SGDLS and CDR2 YYNGEE. The CDR3 DNA follows: TGTGCCAGCAGCTCCCGTCCCGGGGAAGATACGCAGTATTTT. It codes for CASSSRPGEDTQYF.

This clonotype has only a few counts. The V call is TRBV12-3 or TRBV12-4, the J call TRBJ1-2; D gene ambiguous. V shed 5 bases and J shed 0 bases, with 10 bases lying between them. The CDR3 has 14 residues. The CDR3 spells CASSPKLANYGYTF. DNA of the CDR3: TGTGCCAGCAGTCCAAAACTCGCTAACTATGGCTACACCTTC.

This clonotype was recorded at least ten times. This chain connects TRBV6-2 or TRBV6-3 to TRBJ1-2; 7 bases map to TRBD1. The trim removed 3 bases at V and 0 bases at J, leaving 7 bases unmatched. The CDR3 spans 16 residues. Germline CDR1 MNHEY, CDR2 SVGEGT. The CDR3 sequence: CASSYPGQNANYGYTF. The CDR3 DNA follows: TGTGCCAGCAGTTATCCGGGACAGAACGCTAACTATGGCTACACCTTC.

The table lists this clonotype with many counts. J is TRBJ2-7 and V is TRBV11-3; 7 bases fit TRBD2. Unmatched junction bases numbered 1, after V lost 5 bases and J lost 3 bases. Germline V lookup: CDR1 SGHNT, CDR2 YENEEA. This CDR3 comprises 12 residues. CDR3 protein: CASSRGDYEQYF. The CDR3, as DNA: TGTGCCAGCAGCCGGGGGGACTACGAGCAGTACTTC.

This clonotype has at least ten counts. This sequence joins TRBV29-1 and TRBJ1-1; possible D gene TRBD1, 5 bases. With 0 bases removed from V and 4 bases from J, the gap between germline ends came to 12 bases. Germline V CDR1 and CDR2: SQVTM, ANQGSEA. The CDR3 is 14 residues long. CDR3: CSVEDAAGGTEAFF. As DNA, the CDR3 is TGCAGCGTTGAAGATGCGGCGGGGGGCACTGAAGCTTTCTTT.

This clonotype has just a few counts. This chain connects TRBV6-5 to TRBJ2-7, with a possible D match to TRBD2 (6 bases). Trimming cost V 7 bases and J 6 bases, with 19 bases left between them. Germline CDR1 reads MNHEY; CDR2 reads SVGAGI. This CDR3 spans 14 amino acids. CDR3 nucleotides: TGTGCCAGCACCCCCGCGGGGAGTCCTTCCGAGCAGTACTTC. Encoded protein: CASTPAGSPSEQYF.

Only a few counts were recorded for this clonotype. V and J are TRBV11-2 and TRBJ1-4; D may be TRBD1 (5 bases). The length of the CDR3 is 17 residues. Germline CDR1 reads SGHAT; CDR2 reads FQNNGV. Trimming shortened V by 2 bases and J by 5 bases, and 18 bases separated the two germline ends. DNA for the CDR3: TGTGCCAGCAGCTTACTCAGCGGGGCCGGGAACAATGAAAAACTGTTTTTT. Translated, it gives CASSLLSGAGNNEKLFF.